This TCR beta chain was identified in a study of blood T cells in healthy people across ages. General study points: Unsorted PBMCs blocked a conclusive comparison of naive and antigen-experienced cells.

At least ten counts were recorded for this clonotype. Antigen: not known. A second PCR of roughly 6 to 12 cycles used a sample-barcoded 5' primer and a J-beta primer mix. TCRdb analysed the 5' RACE reads with MiXCR anew, one entry per CDR3 protein. The sample lists more than 750,000 distinct CDR3 sequences, almost 30% occurring once. The CDR3 consists of 15 residues. The V end lost 4 bases, the J end lost 4 bases, and 17 bases lay between the germline ends. The germline CDR1 and CDR2 sequences are GTSNPN and SVGIG (reference sequence). The same sample was also studied in work on T cells of mothers and their children. From that paper: During the second PCR, the M1S primer introduced sample barcodes along with 2-4 random nucleotides.

The sequencing sample was made of blood. This clonotype originated in a woman between 35 and 50 years old in good health. The chain has TRBV30 and TRBJ1-5; D possibly corresponds to TRBD1 (5 bases). The CDR3 region has the DNA TGTGCCTGGATGGGGCCGTGGTATTTTAATCAGCCCCAGCATTTT. Its protein is CAWMGPWYFNQPQHF.